This T cell receptor (beta chain) stems from a study of T-cell reconstitution after alpha-beta-depleted transplantation in children. As it was prepared, the TCRbeta library received unique molecular identifiers. In TCRdb, the PCR reads were re-called with MiXCR into one record per CDR3 protein. Among about 340,000 distinct CDR3 sequences listed, 10% to 13% were seen once. The CDR3 runs 20 residues. The germline V gene encodes CDR1 SGHVS and CDR2 FQNEAQ. The junction had 15 bases not matched to a gene; V was cut back by 5 bases and J by 1 base. The sequence derives from a human donor who donated a stem cell graft to a child with acute lymphoblastic leukemia. The rearrangement links TRBV7-8 to TRBJ2-3, with 13 positions matching TRBD2. This specimen consisted of PBMCs from the stem cell graft donor, obtained from the stem cell graft. As DNA, the CDR3 is TGTGCCAGCAGCGCCCGACCGGGACTAGCGGGACTGGAGGGCACAGATACGCAGTATTTT. Translating it yields CASSARPGLAGLEGTDTQYF.